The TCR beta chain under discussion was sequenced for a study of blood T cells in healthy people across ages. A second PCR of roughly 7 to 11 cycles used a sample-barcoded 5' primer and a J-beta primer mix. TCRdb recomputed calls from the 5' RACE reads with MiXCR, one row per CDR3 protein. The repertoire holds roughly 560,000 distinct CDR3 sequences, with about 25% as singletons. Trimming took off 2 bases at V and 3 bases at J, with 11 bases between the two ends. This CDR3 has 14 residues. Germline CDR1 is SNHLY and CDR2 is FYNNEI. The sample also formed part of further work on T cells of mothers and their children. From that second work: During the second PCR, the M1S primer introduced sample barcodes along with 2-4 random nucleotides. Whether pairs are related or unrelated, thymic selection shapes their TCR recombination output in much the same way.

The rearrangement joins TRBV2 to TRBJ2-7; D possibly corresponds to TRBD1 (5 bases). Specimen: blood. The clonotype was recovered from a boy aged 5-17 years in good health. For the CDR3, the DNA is TGTGCCAGCAGTGAACAGGGTCTATACTACGAGCAGTACTTC. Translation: CASSEQGLYYEQYF.